These T cell receptor beta chains were read from a single sample in a study of beta chain features in type 1 diabetes. The repertoire was sequenced with immunoSEQ multiplex PCR; TCRdb's copy has only in-frame clones and lacks some. The sample has fewer than 500,000 clones; about 14% are singletons. Sequencing used naive CD4+ T cells from blood. All receptors derive from a young man in good health. Both conserved end residues are trimmed from each CDR3. Part of the rows lack a size; the others show once, few, many or a class for expanded clones.

V	J	size	length	CDR3
TRBV10-3	TRBJ2-1	few	11	AIKPGQGNEQF
TRBV5-1	TRBJ2-7	few	13	ASSLSGGMVYEQY
TRBV5-4	TRBJ2-1	.	14	ASSSSGGGSNNEQF
TRBV6-5	TRBJ2-3	.	10	ASSYSGGTQY
TRBV30	TRBJ1-2	few	11	ACNRDRNYGYT
TRBV5-1	TRBJ2-1	.	14	ASSLDGQGVPNEQF
TRBV30	TRBJ1-5	few	14	AYRTGGERGGQPQH
TRBV29-1	TRBJ2-3	few	12	SVPKPGATDTQY
TRBV5-1	TRBJ2-3	.	12	ASSPLTGTDTQY
TRBV5-6	TRBJ1-5	few	12	ASSLTGRRQPQH
TRBV14	TRBJ2-1	few	14	ASSRMTSGAYNEQF
TRBV30	TRBJ2-1	few	12	AWTSDRVYDEQF
TRBV5-1	TRBJ2-7	.	13	ASSLVQGLFYEQY
TRBV6-6	TRBJ1-4	.	10	ASLGTVEKLF
TRBV7-3	TRBJ2-5	few	11	ASSPSQGETQY
TRBV19	TRBJ1-5	.	11	ASSFDWGQPQH
TRBV7-2	TRBJ2-5	few	15	ASSALAGVIPQETQY
TRBV15	TRBJ2-7	.	13	ATSRGLAGSYEQY
TRBV4-3	TRBJ2-5	.	12	ASSQDRAGETQY
TRBV9	TRBJ2-5	.	15	ASSAGLLLAGSETQY
TRBV25-1	TRBJ2-3	few	14	ASSEIGSTGSDTQY
TRBV19	TRBJ1-5	.	11	ASSRDNNQPQH
TRBV9	TRBJ2-7	few	10	ASSVDPYEQY
TRBV2	TRBJ2-2	.	12	ASSEDGVTGELF
TRBV4-1	TRBJ1-1	few	16	ASSVGSRQGLMNTEAF
TRBV4-3	TRBJ2-3	few	15	ASSQFSGGARSDTQY
TRBV20-1	TRBJ2-5	few	9	SVASKETQY
TRBV7-9	TRBJ2-1	.	16	ASSLGDHVAGGYNEQF
TRBV11-3	TRBJ1-4	.	11	ATARATNEKLF
TRBV29-1	.	.	9	SVVGAYEQY
TRBV5-1	TRBJ1-2	.	12	ASSLEGVNYGYT
TRBV4-1	TRBJ2-7	.	12	ASSLHPSAYEQY
TRBV7-6	TRBJ1-2	.	13	ASSLTTDRAYGYT
TRBV7-8	TRBJ2-3	few	16	AITAKGTSGGRADTQY
TRBV9	TRBJ2-1	.	12	ASSVDRAPREQF
TRBV6-5	TRBJ2-2	few	13	ASTQTGGVFGELF
TRBV4-2	TRBJ1-1	few	12	ASSQDTGATEAF
TRBV7-2	TRBJ2-3	few	13	ASIPRGTKTDTQY
TRBV29-1	TRBJ1-5	.	15	SAAAYREVASNQPQH
TRBV18	TRBJ2-1	.	13	ASSPNVQGRNEQF
TRBV2	TRBJ2-6	few	11	ASKGAGANVLT
TRBV5-1	TRBJ2-1	.	16	ASSLASGRAYRSNEQF
TRBV15	TRBJ2-6	.	14	ATSISGWTGANVLT
TRBV9	TRBJ2-1	few	15	ASSVEEGLARYNEQF
TRBV25-1	TRBJ1-2	.	12	ASSDLVGMYGYT